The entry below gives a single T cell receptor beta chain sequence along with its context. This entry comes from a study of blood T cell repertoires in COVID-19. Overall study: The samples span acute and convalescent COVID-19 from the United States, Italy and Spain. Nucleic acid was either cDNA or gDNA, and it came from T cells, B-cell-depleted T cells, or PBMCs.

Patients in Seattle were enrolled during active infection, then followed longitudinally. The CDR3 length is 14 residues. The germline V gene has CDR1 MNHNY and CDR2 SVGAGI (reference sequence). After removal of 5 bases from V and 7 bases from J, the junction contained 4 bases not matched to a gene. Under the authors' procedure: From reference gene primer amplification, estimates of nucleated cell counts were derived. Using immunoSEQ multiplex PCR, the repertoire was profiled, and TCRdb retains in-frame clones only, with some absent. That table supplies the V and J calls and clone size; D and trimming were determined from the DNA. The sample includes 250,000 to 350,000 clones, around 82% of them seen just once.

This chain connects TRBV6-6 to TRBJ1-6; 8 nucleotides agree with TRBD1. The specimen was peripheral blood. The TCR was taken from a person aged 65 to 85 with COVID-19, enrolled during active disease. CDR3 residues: CASSRQGFNSPLHF. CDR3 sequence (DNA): TGTGCCAGCAGTCGACAGGGGTTCAATTCACCCCTCCACTTT.